The source of this T cell receptor (beta chain) is a study of response to subunit inactivated influenza vaccine. In germline, CDR1 is SGHRS, CDR2 YFSETQ. This CDR3 is 18 amino acids long. V lost 1 base, J lost 5 bases, and 17 bases stayed unmatched. From the RT-PCR reads, TCRdb called clonotypes with MiXCR, one entry per CDR3 protein. The sample shows about 800,000 distinct CDR3 sequences, 21% of them seen only once. This sequence joins TRBV5-1 and TRBJ2-7; 8 bases line up with TRBD2. The sequence came from a man over 45 who received an inactivated influenza vaccine. Sequencing used PBMCs from blood, obtained roughly 5 days after vaccination. The CDR3 bases are TGCGCCAGCAGCTTGATGCCCCGGGGGCTAGCGGGTGTCAACGAGCAGTACTTC. This translates into CASSLMPRGLAGVNEQYF.